In this sample, the clone carrying this T cell receptor beta chain turned up many times. Antigen unknown. The CDR3 contains 17 residues. The germline CDR1 and CDR2 sequences are MDHEN and SYDVKM. The J segment lost 5 bases and the V segment lost 4 bases, leaving 11 bases of the junction unmatched. Sequencing libraries for TCR beta were prepared with iRepertoire HTBI primers and Arm-PCR of CDR3 regions. TCRdb called the multiplex PCR reads again in MiXCR, with one record for every CDR3 protein. The data show about 420,000 distinct CDR3 sequences, approximately 16% seen once. This specimen belongs to a study of regulatory T cells in long-lasting Graves disease. Study-level findings and limits: Persistent disease preferred TRBV28, TRBJ1-2 and TRBJ2-5; new disease, TRBV20-1 and TRBJ2-1.

Time point in this sample: newly diagnosed GD, antithyroid drugs for less than 3 months. From PBMCs, RNA was extracted and then used to make the TCR library. EDTA tubes held roughly 10 milliliters of peripheral blood from each patient. These data were also filed under a second study, of T cells in Graves' hyperthyroidism and ophthalmopathy. That study reports: Exclusion criteria comprised uncontrolled infection, other autoimmune disease, pregnancy or lactation.

The input for sequencing was peripheral blood mononuclear cells (PBMCs), taken at new diagnosis, from a patient treated with antithyroid drugs. The chain joins TRBV28 to TRBJ2-1; 10 bases line up with TRBD2. This receptor was obtained from a woman aged 18 to 35 with Graves disease. The CDR3 protein is CASSSPILAGTHNEQFF. CDR3 bases: TGTGCCAGCAGTTCTCCGATACTAGCGGGGACTCACAATGAGCAGTTCTTC.